The 31 T cell receptor beta chains reported below all come from one sample, sequenced in a study of shared clonotypes between healthy human individuals. Assay: immunoSEQ multiplex PCR; the TCRdb copy retains only in-frame clones and omits some. The sample yields more than 2,000,000 clones, roughly 92% seen once. Material: naive CD4+ T cells sorted from blood. Indicated subset: CD45RA+ positively selected. The receptors derive from a young man in good health.

The J gene is TRBJ2-7, the V gene TRBV19, with D possibly being TRBD1 or TRBD2 (5 bases each). The germline V gene has CDR1 LNHDA and CDR2 SQIVND (reference sequence). CDR3 length: 13 amino acids. V was trimmed by 9 bases and J by 6 bases, leaving 18 bases between them. The CDR3 reads CASANMGVGEQYF. The DNA of the CDR3 is TGTGCCAGCGCTAACATGGGGGTTGGCGAGCAGTACTTC.

This clone has a handful of counts. This chain joins TRBV7-9 and TRBJ2-2, with D perhaps TRBD2 (5 bases). Trimming took 3 bases from V and 1 from J, leaving 12 bases between them. The CDR3 consists of 16 residues. CDR1 and CDR2 (germline): SEHNR, FQNEAQ (reference sequence). The CDR3 is CASSLTGGGNTGELFF. The DNA of the CDR3 is TGTGCCAGCAGCTTGACCGGCGGAGGGAACACCGGGGAGCTGTTTTTT.

This chain connects TRBV2 to TRBJ2-3; D gene uncertain. This CDR3 has 16 residues. The V gene lost 8 bases and the J gene lost 0 bases, with 18 bases spanning the gap. CDR1 and CDR2 from the germline V gene are SNHLY and FYNNEI. The chain's CDR3 is CASSLPASRSTDTQYF. For the CDR3, the DNA is TGTGCCAGCTCGTTACCGGCTAGTCGCAGCACAGATACGCAGTATTTT.

The rearrangement links TRBV4-1 to TRBJ2-5, with D hard to call. Deletions cut 1 base from V and 1 base from J, with 7 bases between. Germline CDR1 and CDR2: MGHRA and YSYEKL. The CDR3 is 14 residues long. CDR3 amino acids: CASSQVGIQETQYF. The CDR3 DNA reads as TGCGCCAGCAGCCAAGTGGGAATCCAAGAGACCCAGTACTTC.

The chain combines TRBV18 with TRBJ2-7, with D maybe TRBD1 (6 bases). This CDR3 has 15 amino acids. Trimming took 6 bases from V and 3 from J, leaving 18 bases between them. CDR1 and CDR2 from the germline V gene are KGHSH and LQKENI. The CDR3 DNA reads as TGTGCCAGCTCTCCAGGGGACGGGACATTCTACGAGCAGTACTTC. Translation gives CASSPGDGTFYEQYF.

On this clone itself: Within the sample, other DNA sequences also encode this same CDR3. The chain carries TRBV5-6 and TRBJ1-3; D ambiguous. The germline CDR1 and CDR2 sequences are SGHDT and YYEEEE. The ends were cut back, 3 bases at V and 4 bases at J, with 2 bases in the middle. The CDR3 extends over 11 amino acids. The CDR3 loop is CASSSGNTIYF. In DNA form, the CDR3 reads TGTGCCAGCAGCTCCGGAAACACCATATATTTT.

The gene calls are TRBV27 and TRBJ1-2; D perhaps matches TRBD1 (5 bases). The germline V gene encodes CDR1 MNHEY and CDR2 SMNVEV (reference sequence). V lost 0 bases to trimming and J lost 0 bases, with 5 bases between them. The CDR3 runs 14 residues. Here the CDR3 reads CASSLSQANYGYTF. Written as DNA, the CDR3 is TGTGCCAGCAGTTTATCACAGGCTAACTATGGCTACACCTTC.

This chain connects TRBV28 to TRBJ1-2; a weak D match, TRBD1 (6 bases). Germline lookup yields CDR1 MDHEN and CDR2 SYDVKM. This CDR3 has 13 residues. V was shortened by 7 bases and J by 8 bases, with 17 bases between the two germline ends. The CDR3 DNA sequence: TGTGCCAGCACCGAGGGGGGAATCCAGGGCTACACCTTC. Its protein is CASTEGGIQGYTF.

A word on this clone: The same CDR3 arises from other DNA sequences in this sample as well. The chain recombines TRBV7-2 with TRBJ2-2, with D unclear. Germline V gives CDR1 SGHTA, CDR2 FQGNSA. The length of the CDR3 is 13 residues. The ends were cut back, 1 base at V and 6 bases at J, with 6 bases in the middle. In DNA form, the CDR3 reads TGTGCCAGCAGCTTAGGTGCCCCCGGGGAGCTGTTTTTT. This encodes CASSLGAPGELFF.

This rearrangement joins TRBV5-1 to TRBJ1-4; weak D call: TRBD1 (5 bases). The CDR3 totals 16 residues. Germline assignment: CDR1 SGHRS and CDR2 YFSETQ. With 0 bases removed from V and 8 bases from J, the gap between germline ends came to 17 bases. The CDR3 DNA reads as TGCGCCAGCAGCTTGGGCGGTCAGGGCTTGGGGGAAAAACTGTTTTTT. Encoded protein: CASSLGGQGLGEKLFF.

The chain combines TRBV9 with TRBJ2-3; D may match TRBD1 or TRBD2 (5 bases each). Trimming left V 3 bases short and J 2 bases short, with 19 bases between. Looked up from germline, CDR1 is SGDLS and CDR2 is YYNGEE. This CDR3 spans 17 amino acids. The CDR3 protein is CASSAPQGERLTDTQYF. The CDR3 coding sequence is TGTGCCAGCAGCGCTCCCCAAGGGGAGAGACTCACAGATACGCAGTATTTT.

V gene TRBV5-1 combines with J gene TRBJ2-3; 8 bases are shared with TRBD1. J lost 2 bases, V lost 6 bases, and 2 bases had no gene match. The CDR3 covers 13 residues. The germline CDR1 and CDR2 sequences are SGHRS and YFSETQ. DNA of the CDR3: TGCGCCAGCACCCAGGGGGCCACAGATACGCAGTATTTT. Translation: CASTQGATDTQYF.

The chain combines TRBV27 with TRBJ1-1, with TRBD1 matching over 9 bases. The CDR3 has 14 residues. In germline, CDR1 is MNHEY, CDR2 SMNVEV (reference sequence). Germline trimming cut 6 bases from V and 4 bases from J; bases unmatched to any gene: 6. In DNA form, the CDR3 reads TGTGCCAGCAGCGCGACAGGGGGTATCACTGAAGCTTTCTTT. Translating it yields CASSATGGITEAFF.

A remark on this clone: In the same sample, other DNA sequences code for this CDR3. The V gene is TRBV5-1, the J gene TRBJ2-1; D is perhaps TRBD1 or TRBD2 (6 bases each). Germline CDR1 reads SGHRS; CDR2 reads YFSETQ. V dropped 0 bases and J dropped 4 bases, with 11 bases sitting between them. This CDR3 has 15 amino acids. In DNA, the CDR3 is TGCGCCAGCAGCTTGGAGGGGGGCTCTTACAATGAGCAGTTCTTC. It specifies CASSLEGGSYNEQFF.

This chain joins TRBV30 and TRBJ1-5; 7 bases match TRBD1. Trimming at V came to 2 bases and at J to 7 bases, leaving 8 bases not matched to a gene. Germline V gene lookup returns CDR1 GTSNPN and CDR2 SVGIG (reference sequence). The CDR3 runs 14 residues. This chain's CDR3 is CAWSIGRGEQPQHF. CDR3 nucleotides: TGTGCCTGGAGTATTGGCAGGGGGGAACAGCCCCAGCATTTT. Drawing the rest from reference TRBV30 and TRBJ1-5, the complete variable domain is SQTIHQWPATLVQPVGSPLSLECTVEGTSNPNLYWYRQAAGRGLQLLFYSVGIGQISSEVPQNLSASRPQDRQFILSSKKLLLSDSGFYLCAWSIGRGEQPQHFGDGTRLSIL.

The chain combines TRBV2 with TRBJ2-5; D call uncertain. Germline V lookup: CDR1 SNHLY, CDR2 FYNNEI. This CDR3 is 15 amino acids long. Trimming stripped 7 bases from V and 1 base from J, with 16 bases between. The CDR3 loop is CASKGRYLGQETQYF. The CDR3, as DNA: TGTGCCAGCAAAGGGCGTTACCTGGGCCAAGAGACCCAGTACTTC.

CDR3 loop: CASSLLAHQAEAKNIQYF. The CDR3 nucleotides read TGTGCCAGCAGCCTACTAGCTCACCAGGCGGAAGCCAAAAACATTCAGTACTTC. This chain links TRBV27 with TRBJ2-4; perhaps TRBD2 as D (6 bases). The CDR3 contains 18 residues. Germline CDR1 reads MNHEY; CDR2 reads SMNVEV (reference sequence). V was cut by 6 bases and J by 0 bases, with 21 bases left in between.

The chain has TRBV19 and TRBJ2-2, with 10 bases matching TRBD1. The CDR3 contains 16 residues. CDR1 and CDR2 from the germline V gene are LNHDA and SQIVND (reference sequence). V trimming: 6 bases; J trimming: 5 bases; junction bases outside the gene matches: 9. The CDR3 loop is CASSRRTGGGTGELFF. For the CDR3, the DNA is TGTGCCAGTAGCCGCAGGACAGGGGGTGGGACCGGGGAGCTGTTTTTT.

Concerning this clone itself: The same CDR3 arises from other DNA sequences in this sample as well. The genes are TRBV27 and TRBJ1-2, with D perhaps matching TRBD1 (6 bases). The V and J ends lost 0 bases and 7 bases respectively, with 12 bases between them. CDR3 length: 14 amino acids. CDR1 is MNHEY, CDR2 SMNVEV, per germline (reference sequence). The CDR3 sequence is CASSLSGGGGGYTF. DNA for the CDR3: TGTGCCAGCAGTTTATCTGGAGGGGGAGGTGGCTACACCTTC.

The chain combines TRBV30 with TRBJ2-6; TRBD2 is a possible D gene (6 bases). Germline V lookup: CDR1 GTSNPN, CDR2 SVGIG (reference sequence). V lost 4 bases to trimming and J lost 0 bases, with 13 bases between them. The CDR3 contains 16 residues. The CDR3 DNA reads as TGTGCCTGGACCGCTAGCGCATACTCTGGGGCCAACGTCCTGACTTTC. This encodes CAWTASAYSGANVLTF.

V gene TRBV6-6 combines with J gene TRBJ2-3; 8 bases are shared with TRBD1. This CDR3 has 14 amino acids. Germline V gives CDR1 MNHNY, CDR2 SVGAGI (reference sequence). The J segment lost 6 bases and the V segment lost 5 bases, leaving 7 bases of the junction unmatched. The CDR3 here is CASSRIQGADTQYF. The CDR3 region has the DNA TGTGCCAGCAGTCGAATTCAGGGGGCGGATACGCAGTATTTT.

The chain links TRBV2 to TRBJ2-1; D may be TRBD2 (5 bases). Trimming shortened V by 4 bases and J by 10 bases, and 14 bases separated the two germline ends. The CDR3 has 13 amino acids. From germline, CDR1 is SNHLY and CDR2 FYNNEI. CDR3 in DNA: TGTGCCAGCAGTGGGGAGTTGGACTCCGAGCAGTTCTTC. This gives the protein CASSGELDSEQFF.

This chain joins TRBV7-8 and TRBJ1-6; TRBD1 matches at 7 bases. Unmatched junction bases numbered 1, after V lost 5 bases and J lost 6 bases. The CDR3 sequence is 13 residues long. The germline CDR1 and CDR2 sequences are SGHVS and FQNEAQ. The CDR3 DNA sequence: TGTGCCAGCAGCCGGGACAGTAATTCACCCCTCCACTTT. Protein: CASSRDSNSPLHF.

The V gene is TRBV15, the J gene TRBJ2-7; TRBD2 matches at 14 bases. Germline V gene data show CDR1 as LNHNV and CDR2 as YYDKDF (reference sequence). The CDR3 consists of 16 residues. J lost 5 bases, V lost 5 bases, and 8 bases had no gene match. In DNA, the CDR3 is TGTGCCACCAGCGTAGGGGGACTAGCGGGGGCCCACGAGCAGTACTTC. Amino acids: CATSVGGLAGAHEQYF.

The chain links TRBV5-4 to TRBJ2-3; TRBD1 agrees at 9 bases. Germline loops: CDR1 SGHNT, CDR2 YYREEE (reference sequence). Unmatched junction bases numbered 12, after V lost 4 bases and J lost 3 bases. The CDR3 sequence is 17 residues long. The CDR3 DNA follows: TGTGCCAGCAGCATGGGACAGGGAGGGAGTGGAACAGATACGCAGTATTTT. Amino acids: CASSMGQGGSGTDTQYF.

The chain joins TRBV6-1 to TRBJ2-5; TRBD2 aligns across 9 bases. The CDR3 has 13 residues. Germline CDR1 reads MNHNS; CDR2 reads SASEGT. V lost 10 bases to trimming and J lost 5 bases; unmatched junction nucleotides: 8. CDR3 bases: TGTGCCACCTTTAGCGGGAGCCGCGAGACCCAGTACTTC. It translates to CATFSGSRETQYF.

CDR3 residues: CASSAALSHSSYNEQFF. CDR3 DNA sequence: TGTGCCAGCAGTGCGGCCCTGAGCCATAGCTCCTACAATGAGCAGTTCTTC. The J gene is TRBJ2-1, the V gene TRBV25-1; D unresolved. V lost 4 bases and J 0 bases, leaving 16 bases between the germline ends. Germline CDR1 reads MGHDK; CDR2 reads SYGVNS. The length of the CDR3 is 17 residues.

This clone was observed once. The chain combines TRBV19 with TRBJ2-7; D unresolved. The CDR3 runs 14 residues. In germline, CDR1 is LNHDA, CDR2 SQIVND (reference sequence). The V end lost 5 bases, the J end lost 4 bases, and 15 bases lay between the germline ends. CDR3 loop: CASSGPGKGYEQYF. The CDR3 DNA follows: TGTGCCAGTAGTGGGCCGGGTAAAGGTTACGAGCAGTACTTC.

CDR3 sequence: CASSFGPHSNGGVGYGYTF. CDR3 DNA sequence: TGTGCCAGCAGCTTTGGACCCCATTCGAACGGGGGGGTCGGGTATGGCTACACCTTC. This chain links TRBV11-2 with TRBJ1-2, with TRBD1 as a possible D gene (5 bases). This CDR3 has 19 residues. Germline CDR1 reads SGHAT; CDR2 reads FQNNGV. V lost 3 bases to trimming and J lost 5 bases, with 28 bases between them.

The sample holds one count of this clone. The CDR3 DNA reads as TGTGCCAGCAGCTCGGCTCAGACCACGCCCGAGCAGTACTTC. This encodes CASSSAQTTPEQYF. This chain joins TRBV5-4 and TRBJ2-7; D not resolved. Germline V gene lookup returns CDR1 SGHNT and CDR2 YYREEE (reference sequence). V lost 3 bases, J lost 6 bases, and 16 bases lay in between. This CDR3 spans 14 amino acids.

This clone was recorded only once. The rearrangement uses TRBV7-9 and TRBJ2-3, with D perhaps TRBD1 (5 bases). This CDR3 is 15 amino acids long. With 4 bases removed from V and 0 bases from J, the gap between germline ends came to 11 bases. Germline CDR1 is SEHNR and CDR2 is FQNEAQ (reference sequence). The CDR3 spells CASSYPGSSTDTQYF. The CDR3 coding sequence is TGTGCCAGCAGCTATCCAGGGTCTAGCACAGATACGCAGTATTTT.